This T cell receptor (beta chain) stems from a study of T cell changes during pregnancy in multiple sclerosis. This clone was counted a single time. The germline CDR1 and CDR2 sequences are SGHVS and FQNEAQ. This CDR3 region has 18 residues. J gave up 3 bases and V 0 bases, and 12 bases lay outside the gene matches. Clones were read by immunoSEQ multiplex PCR, and TCRdb kept only the in-frame ones, dropping some. The sample consists of under 85,000 clones, 85% to 95% of them appearing once. This sequence originates from a female donor with multiple sclerosis, enrolled in a pregnancy study. The sequencing here drew on CD4+ T cells from peripheral blood mononuclear cells, taken before pregnancy. The gene calls are TRBV7-8 and TRBJ1-2; 8 nucleotides line up with TRBD1. CDR3 region: CASSLAGAGGGRDYGYTF. CDR3 DNA: TGTGCCAGCAGCTTAGCGGGGGCAGGGGGCGGAAGGGACTATGGCTACACCTTC.